The 29 T cell receptor beta chains given below trace back to one sample, sequenced in a study of control samples from healthy donors and cancer patients. TCRdb's table, derived via immunoSEQ multiplex PCR, lists solely in-frame clones and lacks some. In the table there are around 76,000 clones, about 89% of which are singletons. The sample was PBMCs. Every receptor here comes from a woman aged 50 to 60 with colorectal cancer.

The chain employs TRBV7-2 and TRBJ2-7; D is possibly TRBD2 (5 bases). V lost 5 bases to trimming and J lost 4 bases, with 12 bases between them. This CDR3 region has 13 residues. Germline V gene data show CDR1 as SGHTA and CDR2 as FQGNSA. The CDR3 DNA follows: TGTGCCAGCAGCCGTGGACGGGAATACGAGCAGTACGTC. Translation: CASSRGREYEQYV.

The chain joins TRBV27 to TRBJ2-1; D may be TRBD1 or TRBD2 (5 bases each). CDR1 and CDR2 (germline): MNHEY, SMNVEV (reference sequence). The CDR3 has 15 amino acids. Between the trimmed V and J ends, which lost 3 bases and 8 bases, there was a span of 17 bases. In nucleotides, the CDR3 is TGTGCCAGCAGTTTTATCGGGGCAAAGTCCGATGAGCAGTTCTTC. Protein sequence: CASSFIGAKSDEQFF.

The chain has TRBV6-2 or TRBV6-3 and TRBJ1-1, with 7 bases lining up with TRBD1. The CDR3 totals 13 residues. J lost 5 bases, V lost 0 bases, and 0 bases had no gene match. In germline, CDR1 is MNHEY, CDR2 SVGEGT. The CDR3 DNA reads TGTGCCAGCAGTTACTCGACAGGGACTGAAGCTTTCTTT. It codes for CASSYSTGTEAFF.

The rearrangement uses TRBV3-1 (or the pseudogene TRBV3-2) and TRBJ2-7; the D gene is possibly TRBD2 (7 bases). The V end lost 4 bases, the J end lost 0 bases, and 13 bases lay between the germline ends. Germline CDR1 and CDR2: LGHDT and YNNKEL (reference sequence). There are 15 residues in the CDR3. CDR3 loop: CASSRGGGNSYEQYV. CDR3 nucleotide sequence: TGTGCCAGCAGCCGAGGCGGGGGCAACTCCTACGAGCAGTACGTC.

The chain recombines TRBV5-4 with TRBJ2-3; D uncertain. The CDR3 is 12 residues long. Trimming cost V 0 bases and J 6 bases, with 5 bases left between them. Germline V gene lookup returns CDR1 SGHNT and CDR2 YYREEE (reference sequence). CDR3 coding DNA: TGTGCCAGCAGCTTGGGTCTTGATACGCAGTATTTT. Its translation is CASSLGLDTQYF.

The V and J genes are TRBV4-3 and TRBJ1-2; 7 nucleotides align to TRBD1. The V segment lost 2 bases and the J segment 5 bases; nucleotides outside the gene matches: 8. Per the germline V gene, CDR1 is LGHNA and CDR2 is YSLEER. This CDR3 comprises 15 residues. CDR3 region: CASSQTTGAQYGYTF. The CDR3, as DNA: TGCGCCAGCAGCCAAACTACAGGGGCCCAATATGGCTACACCTTC.

The chain employs TRBV6-5 and TRBJ1-2; D gene uncertain. There are 12 residues in the CDR3. V lost 6 bases and J 5 bases, leaving 10 bases between the germline ends. Germline V gene sequence: CDR1 MNHEY, CDR2 SVGAGI. For the CDR3, the DNA is TGTGCCAGCAGGACACAACGTTATGGCTACACCTTC. Translation: CASRTQRYGYTF.

In nucleotides, the CDR3 is TGTGCCAGCAGCTCCCCGGGACTCAGTAGTTTTGGCTACGAGCAGTACGTC. Translation: CASSSPGLSSFGYEQYV. The V call is TRBV28, the J call TRBJ2-7; D may be TRBD2 (6 bases). CDR1 MDHEN and CDR2 SYDVKM come from the germline V gene. V was clipped by 6 bases and J by 3 bases, with 24 bases between them. The CDR3 is made up of 17 amino acids.

The chain links TRBV5-1 to TRBJ2-7; no definite D call. Deletions cut 3 bases from V and 3 bases from J, with 10 bases between. The CDR3 totals 13 residues. The germline CDR1 and CDR2 sequences are SGHRS and YFSETQ. Here the CDR3 reads CASSSSVDYEQYV. The CDR3 DNA is TGCGCCAGCAGCTCTTCCGTTGACTACGAGCAGTACGTC.

The chain uses TRBV19 and TRBJ1-1; TRBD1 matches at 11 bases. With 5 bases clipped from V and 0 bases from J, the junction kept 5 bases outside the gene matches. This CDR3 spans 16 amino acids. Germline CDR1 is LNHDA and CDR2 is SQIVND (reference sequence). CDR3 nucleotides: TGTGCCAGTAGTGGATGGGGACAGGGGGTGAACACTGAAGCTTTCTTT. Translation gives CASSGWGQGVNTEAFF.

The chain joins TRBV10-3 to TRBJ2-7; D not resolved. The V gene lost 0 bases and the J gene lost 2 bases, with 8 bases spanning the gap. CDR3 size: 14 residues. CDR1 and CDR2 from the germline V gene are ENHRY and SYGVKD. The chain's CDR3 is CAISESASPYEQYV. CDR3 nucleotides: TGTGCCATCAGTGAGTCGGCAAGCCCCTACGAGCAGTACGTC.

The CDR3 region has the DNA TGTGCCAGCAGCAAAGTGATATATGGGAAAGCTTTCTTT. Translating it yields CASSKVIYGKAFF. The chain employs TRBV2 and TRBJ1-1; the D is unclear. This CDR3 contains 13 residues. The V gene's germline CDR1 is SNHLY and CDR2 FYNNEI. Trimming took off 6 bases at V and 9 bases at J, with 17 bases between the two ends. The variable domain in full, with the rest retrieved from reference TRBV2 and TRBJ1-1, is EPEVTQTPSHQVTQMGQEVILRCVPISNHLYFYWYRQILGQKVEFLVSFYNNEISEKSEIFDDQFSVERPDGSNFTLKIRSTKLEDSAMYFCASSKVIYGKAFFGQGTRLTVV.

The V gene is TRBV6-5, the J gene TRBJ1-1; 8 nucleotides agree with TRBD1. CDR3 length: 13 amino acids. CDR1 and CDR2 from the germline V gene are MNHEY and SVGAGI. V shed 6 bases, J shed 8 bases, and the junction held 8 bases outside the gene matches. The CDR3 region is CASRSTGEGEAFF. CDR3 in DNA: TGTGCCAGCAGATCGACAGGGGAGGGGGAAGCTTTCTTT.

The chain uses TRBV5-4 and TRBJ1-2, with TRBD1 matching over 7 bases. This CDR3 is 13 amino acids long. Germline-derived CDR1 and CDR2 are SGHNT and YYREEE (reference sequence). Trimming took 6 bases from V and 4 from J; bases not matched to a gene: 6. The CDR3, as DNA: TGTGCCAGCACCATAGGGGGCGGCTATGGCTACACCTTC. Translating gives CASTIGGGYGYTF.

V is TRBV6-2 or TRBV6-3 and J is TRBJ1-4; D is undetermined. Trimming stripped 6 bases from V and 0 bases from J, with 8 bases between. This CDR3 has 14 amino acids. Germline CDR1 MNHEY, CDR2 SVGEGT. The CDR3 bases are TGTGCCAGCAGCCGACAAGCAACTAATGAAAAACTGTTTTTT. Translation: CASSRQATNEKLFF.

V usage is TRBV4-1 and J usage is TRBJ2-6; TRBD1 matches at 12 bases. Per germline, CDR1 MGHRA and CDR2 YSYEKL. The CDR3 runs 15 residues. V dropped 10 bases and J dropped 4; count of bases not matched to a gene: 5. The CDR3 DNA follows: TGCGCCAACCGGGACAGGGGGCCCGGGGCCAACGTCCTGACTTTC. Translated, it gives CANRDRGPGANVLTF.

The V and J genes are TRBV6-5 and TRBJ2-3, with a weak D call TRBD2 (5 bases). Germline CDR1 is MNHEY and CDR2 is SVGAGI. The CDR3 contains 15 residues. V gave up 8 bases and J gave up 2 bases, with 17 bases separating them. In DNA, the CDR3 is TGTGCCAGCCTGAGCGGACCCCTCTACACAGATACGCAGTATTTT. This translates into CASLSGPLYTDTQYF.

The chain uses TRBV2 and TRBJ2-1, with a weak D call TRBD1 (6 bases). Germline V gene lookup returns CDR1 SNHLY and CDR2 FYNNEI. The germline V and J ends were trimmed by 6 bases and 3 bases, with 9 bases remaining between them. The CDR3 totals 13 residues. The CDR3 region is CASSQGNYNEQFF. The DNA of the CDR3 is TGTGCCAGCAGCCAGGGGAACTACAATGAGCAGTTCTTC. The complete variable domain, with remaining parts taken from reference TRBV2 and TRBJ2-1, reads EPEVTQTPSHQVTQMGQEVILRCVPISNHLYFYWYRQILGQKVEFLVSFYNNEISEKSEIFDDQFSVERPDGSNFTLKIRSTKLEDSAMYFCASSQGNYNEQFFGPGTRLTVL.

The chain combines TRBV6-2 or TRBV6-3 with TRBJ1-1; a weak D match, TRBD1 (6 bases). CDR1 is MNHEY, CDR2 SVGEGT, per germline. Trimming stripped 0 bases from V and 11 bases from J, with 13 bases between. The CDR3 spans 13 residues. The CDR3 sequence: CASSYSWGGSAFF. In nucleotides, the CDR3 is TGTGCCAGCAGTTACTCTTGGGGGGGCTCCGCTTTCTTT.

The rearrangement uses TRBV20-1 and TRBJ2-5; 9 nucleotides line up with TRBD2. This CDR3 contains 15 residues. The germline CDR1 and CDR2 sequences are DFQATT and SNEGSKA (reference sequence). The trim removed 3 bases at V and 6 bases at J, leaving 11 bases unmatched. CDR3 residues: CSASNRIAGVQTQYF. CDR3 DNA sequence: TGCAGTGCTAGTAATCGCATAGCGGGGGTACAGACCCAGTACTTC.

This chain uses TRBV14 with TRBJ2-3, with D possibly TRBD2 on 6 matching bases. There are 16 residues in the CDR3. Trimming cost V 3 bases and J 0 bases, with 13 bases left between them. CDR1 is SGHDN, CDR2 FVKESK, per germline. CDR3 residues: CASSHGGTTSTDTQYF. The CDR3 DNA is TGTGCCAGCAGCCACGGGGGTACCACTAGCACAGATACGCAGTATTTT.

This chain joins TRBV21-1 and TRBJ1-1; TRBD1, the D gene given by the table, was not confirmed from the DNA. TRBV21-1 is a known pseudogene. The CDR3 covers 16 residues. The CDR3 spells CASSKSSGDRYTEAFF. The CDR3 bases are TGTGCCAGCAGCAAGTCGAGCGGGGACAGGTACACTGAAGCTTTCTTT.

This chain connects TRBV5-1 to TRBJ2-5; 9 nucleotides match TRBD1. The germline V gene encodes CDR1 SGHRS and CDR2 YFSETQ. CDR3 length: 15 amino acids. Trimming removed 4 bases from V and 1 base from J; junction bases left unmatched: 5. The CDR3 loop reads CASSLGQGGQETQYF. The CDR3, as DNA: TGCGCCAGCAGCCTGGGACAGGGTGGCCAAGAGACCCAGTACTTC.

The rearrangement links TRBV6-5 to TRBJ1-6, with D perhaps TRBD1 (5 bases). Germline assignment: CDR1 MNHEY and CDR2 SVGAGI. This CDR3 has 16 residues. The V end was cut by 0 bases, the J end by 9 bases, with 15 bases between. The CDR3 coding sequence is TGTGCCAGCAGTTACTCCCCATGGTCGGGGGGTTCACCCCTCCACTTT. Translated: CASSYSPWSGGSPLHF.

As regards this clone: The sample has other DNA sequences that encode this CDR3 too. This chain uses TRBV5-8 with TRBJ1-5, with D possibly being TRBD1 (5 bases). Trimming took off 1 base at V and 7 bases at J, with 15 bases between the two ends. Germline lookup yields CDR1 SGHTS and CDR2 YDEGEE. The CDR3 contains 15 residues. The CDR3 is CASSLYSGVGQPQHF. CDR3 sequence (DNA): TGTGCCAGCAGCTTGTATTCGGGGGTGGGGCAGCCCCAGCATTTT.

The chain has TRBV5-1 and TRBJ2-3; 10 bases map to TRBD2. The germline V gene encodes CDR1 SGHRS and CDR2 YFSETQ. The CDR3 is 15 residues long. The junction had 8 bases not matched to a gene; V was cut back by 4 bases and J by 6 bases. In nucleotides, the CDR3 is TGCGCCAGCAGCCGGCGGGTTAGCGGGGGGGATACGCAGTATTTT. This gives the protein CASSRRVSGGDTQYF.

This chain links TRBV5-1 with TRBJ1-2; D is possibly TRBD1 (5 bases). Trimming shortened V by 0 bases and J by 4 bases, and 13 bases separated the two germline ends. Germline-derived CDR1 and CDR2 are SGHRS and YFSETQ. CDR3 length: 15 amino acids. CDR3 DNA sequence: TGCGCCAGCAGCTTGGACAGGACCTTAGGCTATGGCTACACCTTC. This codes for CASSLDRTLGYGYTF. Based on the CDR3 plus reference TRBV5-1 and TRBJ1-2, the full variable domain is KAGVTQTPRYLIKTRGQQVTLSCSPISGHRSVSWYQQTPGQGLQFLFEYFSETQRNKGNFPGRFSGRQFSNSRSEMNVSTLELGDSALYLCASSLDRTLGYGYTFGSGTRLTVV.

V is TRBV7-3 and J is TRBJ2-2; TRBD2 agrees at 11 bases. V gave up 5 bases and J gave up 5 bases; unmatched junction bases: 4. The germline V gene encodes CDR1 SGHTA and CDR2 FQGTGA. This CDR3 comprises 15 residues. This CDR3 is CASSRTSGLTGELFF. In DNA, the CDR3 is TGTGCCAGCAGCCGGACTAGCGGGCTTACCGGGGAGCTGTTTTTT.

CDR3 sequence (DNA): TGTGCCAGCAGTTACTCAGGGGTTGAGCAGTTCTTC. Residues: CASSYSGVEQFF. J is TRBJ2-1 and V is TRBV6-6, with TRBD1 as a possible D gene (5 bases). The CDR3 has 12 amino acids. V was clipped by 0 bases and J by 9 bases, with 6 bases between them. CDR1 is MNHNY and CDR2 is SVGAGI in the germline V gene (reference sequence).